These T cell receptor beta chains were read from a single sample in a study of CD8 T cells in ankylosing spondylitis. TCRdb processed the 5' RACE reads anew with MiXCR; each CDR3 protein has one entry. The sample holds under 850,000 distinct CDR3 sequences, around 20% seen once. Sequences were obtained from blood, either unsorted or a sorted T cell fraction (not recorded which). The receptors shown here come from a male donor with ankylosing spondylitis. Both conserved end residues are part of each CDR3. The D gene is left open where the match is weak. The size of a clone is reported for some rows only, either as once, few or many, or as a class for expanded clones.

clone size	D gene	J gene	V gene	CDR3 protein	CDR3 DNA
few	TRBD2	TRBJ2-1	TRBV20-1	CSESGISYNEQFF	TGCAGTGAAAGCGGGATCTCCTACAATGAGCAGTTCTTC
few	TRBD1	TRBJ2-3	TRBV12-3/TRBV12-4	CASSLEGTAADTQYF	TGTGCCAGCAGTTTAGAAGGGACAGCAGCAGATACGCAGTATTTT
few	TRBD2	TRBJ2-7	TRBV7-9	CASRLAETYEQYF	TGTGCCAGCAGACTAGCGGAAACCTACGAGCAGTACTTC
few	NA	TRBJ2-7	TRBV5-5	CASSFVGPAEQYF	TGTGCCAGCAGCTTCGTAGGTCCAGCCGAGCAGTACTTC
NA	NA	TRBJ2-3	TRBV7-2	CASTPLADTQYF	TGTGCCAGCACCCCACTTGCAGATACGCAGTATTTT
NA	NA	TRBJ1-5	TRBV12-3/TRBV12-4	CASSSGAGAQPQHF	TGTGCCAGCAGTTCAGGGGCTGGAGCTCAGCCCCAGCATTTT
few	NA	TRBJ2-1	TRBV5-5	CASSLEGGYNEQFF	TGTGCCAGCAGCTTGGAAGGCGGCTACAATGAGCAGTTCTTC
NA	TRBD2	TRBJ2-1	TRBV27	CASSFLPGTSGTYNEQFF	TGTGCCAGCAGTTTCCTACCTGGGACTAGCGGGACTTACAATGAGCAGTTCTTC
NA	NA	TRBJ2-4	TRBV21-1	CASSEKRQGNIQYF	TGTGCCAGCAGCGAAAAACGACAGGGGAACATTCAGTACTTC
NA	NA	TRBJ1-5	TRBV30	CAWSPGDNQPQHF	TGTGCCTGGAGCCCGGGGGACAATCAGCCCCAGCATTTT
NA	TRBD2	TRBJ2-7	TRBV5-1	CASSPYSGLAGPSSYEQYF	TGCGCCAGCAGCCCCTACTCGGGACTAGCGGGGCCAAGCTCCTACGAGCAGTACTTC
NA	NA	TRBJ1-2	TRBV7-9	CASSSAGGYTF	TGTGCCAGCAGCTCCGCCGGGGGCTACACCTTC